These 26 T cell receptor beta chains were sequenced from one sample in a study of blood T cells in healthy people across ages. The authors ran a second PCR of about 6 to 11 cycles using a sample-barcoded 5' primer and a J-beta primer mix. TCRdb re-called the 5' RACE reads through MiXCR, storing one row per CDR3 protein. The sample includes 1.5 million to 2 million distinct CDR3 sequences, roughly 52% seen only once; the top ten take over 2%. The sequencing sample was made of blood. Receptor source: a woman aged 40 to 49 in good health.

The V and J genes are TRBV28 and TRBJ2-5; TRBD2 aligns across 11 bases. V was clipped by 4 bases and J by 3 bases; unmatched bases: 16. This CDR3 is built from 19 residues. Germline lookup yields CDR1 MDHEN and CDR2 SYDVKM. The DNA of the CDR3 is TGTGCCAGCAGTTATCCAAACTCCTTACTAGCGGGGGCTGAAGAGACCCAGTACTTC. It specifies CASSYPNSLLAGAEETQYF.

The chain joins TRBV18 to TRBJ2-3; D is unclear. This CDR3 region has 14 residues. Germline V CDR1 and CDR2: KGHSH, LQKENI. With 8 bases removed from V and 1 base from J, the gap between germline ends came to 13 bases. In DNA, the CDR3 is TGTGCCAGCAGCCCCCCAAGGGGCACAGATACGCAGTATTTT. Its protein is CASSPPRGTDTQYF.

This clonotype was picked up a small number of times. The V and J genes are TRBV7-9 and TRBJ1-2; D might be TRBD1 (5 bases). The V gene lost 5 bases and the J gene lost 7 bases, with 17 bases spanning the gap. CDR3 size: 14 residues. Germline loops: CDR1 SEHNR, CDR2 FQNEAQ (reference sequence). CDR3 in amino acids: CASSRTDDQGGYTF. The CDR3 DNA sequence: TGTGCCAGCAGCAGGACCGACGACCAGGGTGGCTACACCTTC.

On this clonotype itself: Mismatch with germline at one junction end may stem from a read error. CDR3 DNA: TGTCCCAGCAGCGTGGGCACAGGGTATCTAGGGAGTGAGCAGTACTTC. Its translation is CPSSVGTGYLGSEQYF. This chain uses TRBV9 with TRBJ2-7, with D possibly matching TRBD1 (6 bases). Germline assignment: CDR1 SGDLS and CDR2 YYNGEE. The CDR3 consists of 16 residues.

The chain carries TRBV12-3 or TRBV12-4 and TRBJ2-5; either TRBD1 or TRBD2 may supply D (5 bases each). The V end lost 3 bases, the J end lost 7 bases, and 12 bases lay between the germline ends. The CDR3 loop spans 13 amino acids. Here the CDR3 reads CASSFPGGGTQYF. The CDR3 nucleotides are TGTGCCAGCAGTTTCCCTGGGGGTGGGACCCAGTACTTC.

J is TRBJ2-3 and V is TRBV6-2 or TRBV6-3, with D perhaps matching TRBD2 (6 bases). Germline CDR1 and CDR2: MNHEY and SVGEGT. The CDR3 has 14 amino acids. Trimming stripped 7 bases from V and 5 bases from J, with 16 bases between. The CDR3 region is CASKVAGLGDTQYF. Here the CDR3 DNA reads TGTGCCAGCAAGGTGGCGGGGTTAGGAGATACGCAGTATTTT.

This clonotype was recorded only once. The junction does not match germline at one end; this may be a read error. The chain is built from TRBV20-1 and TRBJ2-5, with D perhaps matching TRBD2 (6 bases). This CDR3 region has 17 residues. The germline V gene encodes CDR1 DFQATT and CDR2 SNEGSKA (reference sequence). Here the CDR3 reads CSARAEGSIVDQETQYF. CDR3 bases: TGTAGTGCTAGAGCGGAGGGGAGTATAGTCGACCAAGAGACCCAGTACTTC.

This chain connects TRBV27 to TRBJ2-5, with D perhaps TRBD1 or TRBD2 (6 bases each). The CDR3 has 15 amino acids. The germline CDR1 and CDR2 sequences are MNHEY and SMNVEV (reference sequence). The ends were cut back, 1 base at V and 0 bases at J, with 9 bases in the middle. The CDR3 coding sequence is TGTGCCAGCAGTTTATGGGGGGCGTACCAAGAGACCCAGTACTTC. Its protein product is CASSLWGAYQETQYF.

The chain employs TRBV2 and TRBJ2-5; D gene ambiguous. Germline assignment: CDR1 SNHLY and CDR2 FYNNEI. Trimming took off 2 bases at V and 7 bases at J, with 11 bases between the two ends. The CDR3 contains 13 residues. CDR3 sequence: CASSEPKALTQYF. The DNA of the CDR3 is TGTGCCAGCAGTGAACCCAAGGCGTTGACCCAGTACTTC.

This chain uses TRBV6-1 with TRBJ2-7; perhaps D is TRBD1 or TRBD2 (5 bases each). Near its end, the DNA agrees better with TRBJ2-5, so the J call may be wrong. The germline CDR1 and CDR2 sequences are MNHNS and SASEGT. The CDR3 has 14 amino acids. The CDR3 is CASSPRDLEGTQYF. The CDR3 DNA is TGTGCCAGCAGTCCTCGGGACCTTGAGGGGACCCAGTACTTC.

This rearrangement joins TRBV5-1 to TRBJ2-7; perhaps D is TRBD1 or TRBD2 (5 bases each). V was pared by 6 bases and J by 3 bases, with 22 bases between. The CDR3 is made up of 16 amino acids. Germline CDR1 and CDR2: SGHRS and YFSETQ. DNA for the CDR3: TGCGCCAGCACCAACCTCGGGGACCCCTACCGCTACGAGCAGTACTTC. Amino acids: CASTNLGDPYRYEQYF.

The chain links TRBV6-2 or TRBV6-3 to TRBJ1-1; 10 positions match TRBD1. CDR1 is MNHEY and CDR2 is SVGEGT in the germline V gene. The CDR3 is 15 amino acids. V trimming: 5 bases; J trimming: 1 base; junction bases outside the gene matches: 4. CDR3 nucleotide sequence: TGTGCCAGCAGTCGACAGGGGGCAGAGAACACTGAAGCTTTCTTT. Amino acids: CASSRQGAENTEAFF.

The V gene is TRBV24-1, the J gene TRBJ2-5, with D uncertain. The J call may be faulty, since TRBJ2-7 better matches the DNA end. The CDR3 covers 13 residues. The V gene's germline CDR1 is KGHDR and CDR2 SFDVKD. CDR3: CATSDFGGYEQYF. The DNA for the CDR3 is TGTGCCACCAGTGATTTTGGCGGCTACGAGCAGTACTTC.

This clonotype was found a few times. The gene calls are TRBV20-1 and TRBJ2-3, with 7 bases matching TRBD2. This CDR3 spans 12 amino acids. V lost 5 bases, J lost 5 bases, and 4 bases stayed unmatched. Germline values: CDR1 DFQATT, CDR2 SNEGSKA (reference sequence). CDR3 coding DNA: TGCAGTGCTTTTGGGAGGGGAGATACGCAGTATTTT. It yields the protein CSAFGRGDTQYF.

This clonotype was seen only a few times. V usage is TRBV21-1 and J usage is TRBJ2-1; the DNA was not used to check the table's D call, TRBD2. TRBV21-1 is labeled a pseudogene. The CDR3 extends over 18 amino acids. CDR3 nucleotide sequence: TGTGCCAGCAAGGACCCGTCCCCTCTAGCGGGGGGCCTTAATGAGCAGTTCTTC. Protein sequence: CASKDPSPLAGGLNEQFF.

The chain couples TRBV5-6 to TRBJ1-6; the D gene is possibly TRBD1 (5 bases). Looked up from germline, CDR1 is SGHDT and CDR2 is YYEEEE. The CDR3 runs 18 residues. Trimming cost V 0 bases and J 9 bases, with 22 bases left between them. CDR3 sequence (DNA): TGTGCCAGCAGCTTGGACGACAGATCCAGGGTGGCTCGTTCACCCCTCCACTTT. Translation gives CASSLDDRSRVARSPLHF.

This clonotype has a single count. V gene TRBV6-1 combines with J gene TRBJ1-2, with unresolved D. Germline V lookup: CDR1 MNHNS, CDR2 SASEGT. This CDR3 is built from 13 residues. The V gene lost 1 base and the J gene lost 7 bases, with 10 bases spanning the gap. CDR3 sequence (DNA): TGTGCCAGCAGTGAAGAGTGGACGGCTGGCTACACCTTC. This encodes CASSEEWTAGYTF.

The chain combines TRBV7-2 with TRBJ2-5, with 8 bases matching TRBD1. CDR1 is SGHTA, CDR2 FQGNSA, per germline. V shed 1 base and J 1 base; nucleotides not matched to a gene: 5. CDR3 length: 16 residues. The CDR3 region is CASSLDGRGLQETQYF. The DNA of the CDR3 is TGTGCCAGCAGCTTAGATGGCAGGGGGCTCCAAGAGACCCAGTACTTC.

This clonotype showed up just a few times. CDR3 in amino acids: CASSQTGVEDGYTF. The CDR3 DNA sequence: TGTGCCAGCAGTCAGACAGGAGTGGAGGATGGCTACACCTTC. The rearrangement joins TRBV6-6 to TRBJ1-2; a possible D gene is TRBD1 (6 bases). CDR3 size: 14 residues. V lost 5 bases and J 6 bases, leaving 16 bases between the germline ends. Germline CDR1 and CDR2: MNHNY and SVGAGI (reference sequence).

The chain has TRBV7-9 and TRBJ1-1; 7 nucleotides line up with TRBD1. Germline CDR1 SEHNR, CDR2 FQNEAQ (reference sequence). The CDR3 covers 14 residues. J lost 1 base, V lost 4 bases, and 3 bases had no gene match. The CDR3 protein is CASSYDRENTEAFF. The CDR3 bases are TGTGCCAGCAGCTACGACAGGGAGAACACTGAAGCTTTCTTT.

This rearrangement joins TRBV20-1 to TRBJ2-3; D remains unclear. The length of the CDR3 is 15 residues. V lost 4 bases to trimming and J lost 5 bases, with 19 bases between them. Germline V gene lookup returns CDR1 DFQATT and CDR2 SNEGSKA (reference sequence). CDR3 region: CSAILPRQTRDTQYF. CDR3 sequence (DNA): TGCAGTGCTATCCTCCCGCGTCAGACGAGAGATACGCAGTATTTT.

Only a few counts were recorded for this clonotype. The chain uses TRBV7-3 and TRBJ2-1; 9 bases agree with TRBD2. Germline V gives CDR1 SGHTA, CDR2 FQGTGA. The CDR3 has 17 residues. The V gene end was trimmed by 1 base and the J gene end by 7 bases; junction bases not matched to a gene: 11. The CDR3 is CASSLMAGRGGNNEQFF. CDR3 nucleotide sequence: TGTGCCAGCAGCTTAATGGCGGGGCGGGGGGGAAATAATGAGCAGTTCTTC.

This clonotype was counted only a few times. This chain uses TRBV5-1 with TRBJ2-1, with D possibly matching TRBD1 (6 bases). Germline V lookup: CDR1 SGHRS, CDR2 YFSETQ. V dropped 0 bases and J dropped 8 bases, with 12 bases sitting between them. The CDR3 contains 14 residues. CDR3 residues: CASSLGGRGDEQFF. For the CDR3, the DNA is TGCGCCAGCAGCTTGGGGGGGCGCGGTGATGAGCAGTTCTTC.

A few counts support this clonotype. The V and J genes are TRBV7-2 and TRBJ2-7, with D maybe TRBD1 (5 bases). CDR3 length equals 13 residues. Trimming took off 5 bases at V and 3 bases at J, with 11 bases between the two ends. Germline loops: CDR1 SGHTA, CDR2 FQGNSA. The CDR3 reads CASSHRGYYEQYF. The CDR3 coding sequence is TGTGCCAGCAGCCATAGGGGTTACTACGAGCAGTACTTC.

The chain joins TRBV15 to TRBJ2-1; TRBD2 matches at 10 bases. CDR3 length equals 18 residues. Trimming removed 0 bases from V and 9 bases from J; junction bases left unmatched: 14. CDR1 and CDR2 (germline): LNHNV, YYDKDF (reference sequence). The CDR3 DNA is TGTGCCACCAGCAGAGATGAAGTAGCGGGGGGCCTCCCGGGTGAGCAGTTCTTC. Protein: CATSRDEVAGGLPGEQFF.

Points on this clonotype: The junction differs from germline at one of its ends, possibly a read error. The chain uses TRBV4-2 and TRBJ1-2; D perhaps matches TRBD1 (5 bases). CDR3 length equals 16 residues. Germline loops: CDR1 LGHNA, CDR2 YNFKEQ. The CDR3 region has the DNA TGTGCCGGCAGCCAAGAAAGAGGGGAGAGCGCCTATGGCTACACCTTC. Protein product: CAGSQERGESAYGYTF.